A selection of T cell receptor beta chains follows, all from one sample in a study of graft-versus-host responses after intestinal transplantation. These receptors have no known antigen. Assay: immunoSEQ multiplex PCR; the TCRdb copy retains only in-frame clones and omits some. The sample includes about 120,000 clones, 90% of them seen just once. The source material was unstimulated CD4+ T cells sorted from spleen or lymph node cells, sampled before intestinal transplant. These receptors originate from a human donor who received an intestinal transplant. Each CDR3 is given with its conserved first and last residue. Each record gives: CDR3 length, V gene, D gene, J gene, clone size, CDR3 DNA, CDR3 protein. A D gene is named only where the DNA matches it firmly. Some rows mark clone size as missing; the rest say once, few, many or name a class of expanded clone.

length: 14; V: TRBV5-1; D: NA; J: TRBJ1-2; size: NA; DNA: TGCGCCAGCAGCTTGATAGCGGGGAACTATGGCTACACCTTC; CDR3: CASSLIAGNYGYTF
length: 13; V: TRBV5-6; D: NA; J: TRBJ1-2; size: NA; DNA: TGTGCCAGCAGCTTGGGTAGAAACTATGGCTACACCTTC; CDR3: CASSLGRNYGYTF
length: 15; V: TRBV5-6; D: TRBD1; J: TRBJ1-2; size: NA; DNA: TGTGCCAGCAGCTCGAAGGGACAGGGTATCTATGGCTACACCTTC; CDR3: CASSSKGQGIYGYTF
length: 14; V: TRBV28; D: TRBD1; J: TRBJ1-2; size: NA; DNA: TGTGCCAGCAGTAGGGGACAGGGGATTGGAGGCTACACCTTC; CDR3: CASSRGQGIGGYTF
length: 16; V: TRBV5-4; D: NA; J: TRBJ2-6; size: NA; DNA: TGTGCCAGCAGCTTCGGGTCTGACTCTGGGGCCAACGTCCTGACTTTC; CDR3: CASSFGSDSGANVLTF
length: 15; V: TRBV5-8; D: TRBD2; J: TRBJ2-1; size: NA; DNA: TGTGCCAGCAGCCTGGGACTAGCGGGTGGGAATGAGCAGTTCTTC; CDR3: CASSLGLAGGNEQFF
length: 14; V: TRBV6-5; D: TRBD1; J: TRBJ2-5; size: NA; DNA: TGTGCCAGCAGCTCGGACAGGGGCATGGTGGCCCAGTACTTC; CDR3: CASSSDRGMVAQYF
length: 15; V: TRBV7-8; D: NA; J: TRBJ1-4; size: NA; DNA: TGTGCCAGCAGCTACCGGGGGAGGCAGTTTGAAAAACTGTTTTTT; CDR3: CASSYRGRQFEKLFF
length: 15; V: TRBV10-2; D: NA; J: TRBJ1-4; size: NA; DNA: TGCGCCACCAGCTTTGCGGGTTTAGCTAGGGAAAAACTGTTTTTT; CDR3: CATSFAGLAREKLFF
length: 17; V: TRBV5-1; D: TRBD1; J: TRBJ1-2; size: NA; DNA: TGCGCCAGCAGCTTGGCGACAGGGGGAGGCCTTAACTATGGCTACACCTTC; CDR3: CASSLATGGGLNYGYTF
length: 15; V: TRBV7-2; D: TRBD2; J: TRBJ2-2; size: NA; DNA: TGTGCCAGCAGCATTAGCGGGGTCGGCACCGGGGAGCTGTTTTTT; CDR3: CASSISGVGTGELFF
length: 15; V: TRBV9; D: NA; J: TRBJ2-7; size: once; DNA: TGTGCCAGCAGCGTAGGGGTGACTAGAGCCTACGAGCAGTACTTC; CDR3: CASSVGVTRAYEQYF
length: 16; V: TRBV7-2; D: TRBD1; J: TRBJ2-2; size: NA; DNA: TGTGCCAGCAGCTTGAAATCCCTAGGGGGCGGCGGGGAGCTGTTTTTT; CDR3: CASSLKSLGGGGELFF
length: 11; V: TRBV18; D: TRBD1; J: TRBJ2-7; size: NA; DNA: TGTGCCAGCTCACCGGGACAGGTTCAGTACTTC; CDR3: CASSPGQVQYF
length: 16; V: TRBV7-3; D: TRBD2; J: TRBJ2-1; size: NA; DNA: TGTGCCAGCAGCTTAACTAGCGGGAGGGGATACAATGAGCAGTTCTTC; CDR3: CASSLTSGRGYNEQFF
length: 16; V: TRBV5-4; D: NA; J: TRBJ2-1; size: NA; DNA: TGTGCCAGCAGCTTGGGTATAACGGGGGCCTACAATGAGCAGTTCTTC; CDR3: CASSLGITGAYNEQFF
length: 15; V: TRBV25-1; D: NA; J: TRBJ1-1; size: once; DNA: TGTGCCAGCAGCCGGGACATGCCTCTGAACACTGAAGCTTTCTTT; CDR3: CASSRDMPLNTEAFF
length: 15; V: TRBV7-2; D: TRBD1; J: TRBJ2-1; size: NA; DNA: TGTGCCAGCAGCCCAACCCCGGACAGGGGACGGGAACAGTTCTTC; CDR3: CASSPTPDRGREQFF
length: 14; V: TRBV18; D: NA; J: TRBJ2-7; size: NA; DNA: TGTGCCAGCTCACCCAGGGGATTAACCTACGAGCAGTACTTC; CDR3: CASSPRGLTYEQYF
length: 14; V: TRBV27; D: NA; J: TRBJ1-2; size: NA; DNA: TGTGCCAGCAGTTACCGGGACACCGCTTATGGCTACACCTTC; CDR3: CASSYRDTAYGYTF
length: 14; V: TRBV28; D: TRBD2; J: TRBJ2-7; size: NA; DNA: TGTGCCAGCAATCTGGCGGGAGCCTCCTACGAGCAGTACTTC; CDR3: CASNLAGASYEQYF
length: 15; V: TRBV28; D: TRBD1; J: TRBJ1-5; size: once; DNA: TGTGCCAGCAGTACCCCGGACAGGGTAAATCAGCCCCAGCATTTT; CDR3: CASSTPDRVNQPQHF
length: 15; V: TRBV27; D: NA; J: TRBJ1-6; size: NA; DNA: TGTGCCAGCAGTTCACCAGGGGCAGGGAGTTCACCCCTCCACTTT; CDR3: CASSSPGAGSSPLHF
length: 14; V: TRBV4-2; D: NA; J: TRBJ2-7; size: NA; DNA: TGTGCCAGCAGCCAAGGGCAGGGACTCTACGAGCAGTACTTC; CDR3: CASSQGQGLYEQYF
length: 13; V: TRBV5-4; D: NA; J: TRBJ2-3; size: NA; DNA: TGTGCCAGCACAGGTGCGAGCACAGATACGCAGTATTTT; CDR3: CASTGASTDTQYF
length: 14; V: TRBV9; D: NA; J: TRBJ2-4; size: once; DNA: TGTGCCAGCAGCCTTGGGCCCTCCCAAAACATTCAGTACTTC; CDR3: CASSLGPSQNIQYF
length: 14; V: TRBV5-8; D: NA; J: TRBJ1-6; size: NA; DNA: TGTGCCAGCAGTGGCCGGGGGGGGGATTCACCCCTCCACTTT; CDR3: CASSGRGGDSPLHF
length: 16; V: TRBV2; D: NA; J: TRBJ2-6; size: NA; DNA: TGTGCCAGCAGGGAGACAGTGAGCTCTGGGGCCAACGTCCTGACTTTC; CDR3: CASRETVSSGANVLTF
length: 16; V: TRBV9; D: TRBD1; J: TRBJ1-4; size: NA; DNA: TGTGCCAGCAGCGGCGGACAGGTTCTTTCTAATGAAAAACTGTTTTTT; CDR3: CASSGGQVLSNEKLFF
length: 16; V: TRBV6-5; D: NA; J: TRBJ2-2; size: once; DNA: TGTGCCAGCAGTTACTCGTTTACTACGAACACCGGGGAGCTGTTTTTT; CDR3: CASSYSFTTNTGELFF
length: 13; V: TRBV19; D: TRBD2; J: TRBJ2-7; size: few; DNA: TGTGCCAGTAGTAAAGGACTAGCGGGATGGCCGTACTTC; CDR3: CASSKGLAGWPYF
length: 13; V: TRBV6-1; D: NA; J: TRBJ1-1; size: NA; DNA: TGTGCCAGCAGCCCAGGGTTGAACACTGAAGCTTTCTTT; CDR3: CASSPGLNTEAFF
length: 15; V: TRBV4-1; D: NA; J: TRBJ1-2; size: NA; DNA: TGCGCCAGCAGCCCCCCAAGGCCAGAGGTGTATGGCTACACCTTC; CDR3: CASSPPRPEVYGYTF
length: 19; V: TRBV4-2; D: TRBD2; J: TRBJ2-3; size: once; DNA: TGTGCCAGCAGCCAAGTAGAGACTAGCGGGCCCTCTAGCACAGATACGCAGTATTTT; CDR3: CASSQVETSGPSSTDTQYF
length: 15; V: TRBV10-2; D: TRBD2; J: TRBJ2-1; size: NA; DNA: TGCGTCAGCAGGGAGCGGGAGCTATCCTACAATGAGCAGTTCTTC; CDR3: CVSRERELSYNEQFF
length: 13; V: TRBV5-1; D: NA; J: TRBJ2-3; size: once; DNA: TGCGCCAGCGGCAGGGAGGGCACAGATACGCAGTATTTT; CDR3: CASGREGTDTQYF
length: 15; V: TRBV6-6; D: TRBD2; J: TRBJ2-7; size: NA; DNA: TGTGCCAGCAGGGAGTGGACTAGCGGGGCTCGCGAGCAGTACTTC; CDR3: CASREWTSGAREQYF
length: 15; V: TRBV5-1; D: TRBD2; J: TRBJ2-7; size: NA; DNA: TGCGCCAGCTTAAGTCGAGGACTAGTCTCCTACGAGCAGTACTTC; CDR3: CASLSRGLVSYEQYF
length: 15; V: TRBV5-5; D: TRBD1; J: TRBJ1-2; size: NA; DNA: TGTGCCAGCAGCTTGTTGGGACAGGGGAGCTATGGCTACACCTTC; CDR3: CASSLLGQGSYGYTF
length: 16; V: TRBV5-1; D: NA; J: TRBJ2-7; size: NA; DNA: TGCGCCAGCAGCTTGTGGGCCTGGACTGACTCCTACGAGCAGTACTTC; CDR3: CASSLWAWTDSYEQYF
length: 14; V: TRBV5-1; D: NA; J: TRBJ2-1; size: NA; DNA: TGCGCCAGCAGCTTAGGGGCATTTAACGATGAGCAGTTCTTC; CDR3: CASSLGAFNDEQFF
length: 15; V: TRBV6-1; D: NA; J: TRBJ2-7; size: NA; DNA: TGTGCCAGCAGTGAATTCTGGGGAGGTGGCTACGAGCAGTACTTC; CDR3: CASSEFWGGGYEQYF